This TCR beta chain was found in a study of shared clonotypes between healthy human individuals. Whole-study findings and limits: It was expected that sequencing depth would affect clonotype sharing among donors. Only blood underwent sampling, and tissue repertoires likely differ.

For every subset, genomic DNA was evenly distributed across several immunoSEQ plates. The method was immunoSEQ multiplex PCR; TCRdb's version includes in-frame clones alone and lacks a portion of them. The top ten hold around 12% of the sample, which has approximately 470,000 clones, approximately 78% seen once. The length of the CDR3 is 15 residues. V was trimmed by 1 base and J by 5 bases, leaving 15 bases between them. Germline V gene sequence: CDR1 LNHNV, CDR2 YYDKDF (reference sequence). This clone appeared once. No antigen is known for it. All of the donors resided in Nashville, Tennessee, and each was a Caucasian adult.

This chain uses TRBV15 with TRBJ2-7; D could derive from TRBD1 or TRBD2 (5 bases each). The material sequenced was PBMCs. The source of this sequence is a woman in her 40s in good health. Some clones in this sample may be carry-over from other donors' samples. The CDR3 is CATSRVAREMNEQYF. Here the CDR3 DNA reads TGTGCCACCAGCAGAGTAGCCAGGGAGATGAACGAGCAGTACTTC.